This T cell receptor (beta chain) derives from a study of T cells in Graves' hyperthyroidism and ophthalmopathy. Study conclusions and caveats: Blood samples included most of the expanded thyroid clonotypes exceeding 0.001.

The V gene end was trimmed by 6 bases and the J gene end by 7 bases; junction bases not matched to a gene: 16. The CDR3 spans 17 residues. Germline loops: CDR1 MNHEY, CDR2 SVGEGT. Amplification targeted TCR beta CDR3 regions from RNA transcripts. In the first-round RT-PCR of the TCR CDR3, the HTBI primer set was used. MiXCR was run by TCRdb on the multiplex PCR reads, yielding one entry per CDR3 protein. This table has fewer than 650,000 distinct CDR3 sequences, approximately 15% appearing once. Turning to this clonotype: What it binds is not known.

The sequence came from a woman under 30 with Graves' ophthalmopathy. V usage is TRBV6-2 or TRBV6-3 and J usage is TRBJ2-1; 9 positions match TRBD2. The sample comprised blood. The CDR3 spells CASSRHIAGAPGNEQFF. The CDR3 region has the DNA TGTGCCAGCAGCCGACATATAGCGGGAGCCCCTGGAAATGAGCAGTTCTTC.